This T cell receptor beta chain was observed in a study of PD-1 blockade in mismatch repair-deficient tumors. Background on the study: All were previously treated, progressing patients with some twelve mismatch repair-deficient cancer types. Study-level results: Tumor-resident clones, often undetectable pretreatment in blood, expanded then contracted after pembrolizumab.

PCR or immunohistochemistry showed mismatch repair deficiency in every enrolled patient. Three pembrolizumab responders had their TCRs sequenced. A note on this clone: What it binds is not known.

V was pared by 6 bases and J by 5 bases, with 4 bases of the junction left unmatched. The CDR3 sequence is 13 residues long. CDR1 is MNHNS and CDR2 is SASEGT in the germline V gene. The protocol was immunoSEQ multiplex PCR, while the TCRdb copy is restricted to in-frame clones and leaves out a portion. The repertoire holds roughly 16,000 clones, with 80% to 85% as singletons. The clonotype originates from an adult with mismatch repair-deficient cancer. The source material was PBMCs, sampled 4 weeks after starting pembrolizumab. The chain has TRBV6-1 and TRBJ1-2; 9 positions match TRBD1. Here the CDR3 DNA reads TGTGCCAGCAGAATACAGGGGGCGTATGGCTACACCTTC. This gives the protein CASRIQGAYGYTF.